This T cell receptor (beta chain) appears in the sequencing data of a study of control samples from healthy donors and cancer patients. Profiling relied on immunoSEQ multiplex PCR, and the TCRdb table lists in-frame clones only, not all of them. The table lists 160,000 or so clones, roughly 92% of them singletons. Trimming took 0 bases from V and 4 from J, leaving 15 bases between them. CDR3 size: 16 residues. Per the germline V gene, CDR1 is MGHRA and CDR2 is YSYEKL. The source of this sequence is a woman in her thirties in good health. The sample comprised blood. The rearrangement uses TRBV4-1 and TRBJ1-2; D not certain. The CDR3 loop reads CASSQEAYVSIYGYTF. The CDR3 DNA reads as TGCGCCAGCAGCCAAGAGGCCTACGTTTCTATCTATGGCTACACCTTC.